This is a list of T cell receptor beta chains from one sample in a study of T cells after yellow fever vaccination. TCRdb reprocessed the 5' RACE reads with MiXCR, giving one entry per CDR3 protein. The repertoire holds some 560,000 distinct CDR3 sequences, less than 20% seen once, with around a sixth in the top ten. Specimen: PBMCs, collected 5 to 6 days after the first yellow fever vaccination. These receptor sequences come from a man aged 18 to 29 who received the YFV17D yellow fever vaccine. The CDR3 runs from the conserved cysteine through the conserved F or W. The D gene is left open where the match is weak.

D: NA; V: TRBV5-4; J: TRBJ2-3; CDR3: CASSPKRADDTQYF
D: NA; V: TRBV7-6; J: TRBJ2-3; CDR3: CASSLGGLWRRMSTDTQYF
D: NA; V: TRBV4-3; J: TRBJ1-4; CDR3: CASSQEVRSWEKLFF
D: TRBD1; V: TRBV10-1; J: TRBJ2-7; CDR3: CASRRGTGDEQYF
D: NA; V: TRBV15; J: TRBJ2-5; CDR3: CATSRGRQGLQETQYF
D: NA; V: TRBV7-9; J: TRBJ2-5; CDR3: CASSLVALKGETQYF
D: TRBD2; V: TRBV7-2; J: TRBJ2-5; CDR3: CASSPQAAGEETQYF
D: NA; V: TRBV7-2; J: TRBJ1-6; CDR3: CASSSGSIYYNSPLHF
D: NA; V: TRBV15; J: TRBJ1-5; CDR3: CATSREMGAVKRPQHF
D: NA; V: TRBV5-5; J: TRBJ1-4; CDR3: CASRLGSAGEKLFF
D: TRBD2; V: TRBV20-1; J: TRBJ2-1; CDR3: CSALLAGGLSHEQFF
D: NA; V: TRBV15; J: TRBJ2-5; CDR3: CATSRDRETQYF
D: NA; V: TRBV7-6; J: TRBJ2-7; CDR3: CASSLDKTYEQYF
D: TRBD1; V: TRBV12-3/TRBV12-4; J: TRBJ1-6; CDR3: CASALGTGNNSPLHF
D: NA; V: TRBV12-3/TRBV12-4; J: TRBJ1-5; CDR3: CASSLRAGIHQPQHF
D: NA; V: TRBV6-6; J: TRBJ1-1; CDR3: CASSKSWGTEAFF
D: NA; V: TRBV20-1; J: TRBJ2-7; CDR3: CSASDLQRYEQYF
D: NA; V: TRBV7-2; J: TRBJ1-5; CDR3: CASSFTGWGQPQHF
D: TRBD1; V: TRBV11-1; J: TRBJ2-6; CDR3: CASSLGTGLGSGANVLTF
D: TRBD2; V: TRBV11-2; J: TRBJ2-3; CDR3: CASSLDFAPLGLAGGIQRDTQYF
D: NA; V: TRBV7-3; J: TRBJ1-2; CDR3: CASARGPSLYGYTF
D: NA; V: TRBV7-3; J: TRBJ2-1; CDR3: CASSLTAGAGVNEQFF
D: TRBD2; V: TRBV5-4; J: TRBJ2-1; CDR3: CASSLGGGKDNEQFF
D: TRBD1; V: TRBV5-4; J: TRBJ1-2; CDR3: CAGTGVGYGYTF
D: NA; V: TRBV7-9; J: TRBJ1-4; CDR3: CASRGKATNEKLFF
D: TRBD2; V: TRBV29-1; J: TRBJ2-3; CDR3: CSVEMTSVPDTQYF